This T cell receptor beta chain is drawn from a study of T cells after yellow fever vaccination. TCRdb reprocessed the 5' RACE reads with MiXCR, giving one entry per CDR3 protein. The table has roughly 260,000 distinct CDR3 sequences, over 10% seen once. The receptor was derived from a man under 40 who received the YFV17D yellow fever vaccine. The source was CD4+ T cells sorted from PBMCs, collected 45 days after the yellow fever booster vaccination.

The CDR3, as DNA: TGTGCCAGCACCCTCCCCGGTCCACGCTCGGAGACCCAGTACTTC. It specifies CASTLPGPRSETQYF. The V gene is TRBV28, the J gene TRBJ2-5, with unresolved D. Germline CDR1 reads MDHEN; CDR2 reads SYDVKM. The germline V and J ends were trimmed by 7 bases and 5 bases, with 20 bases remaining between them. The CDR3 is made up of 15 amino acids.